Listed here are 24 T cell receptor beta chains from one sample, sequenced in a study of cytomegalovirus exposure and HLA in healthy donors. Both 60 Vbeta primers and 13 Jbeta primers went into the PCR. Method: immunoSEQ multiplex PCR; TCRdb's copy keeps in-frame clones and lacks some. The sample has tens of thousands of clones, over 60% seen once. Sample: PBMCs. The receptor source for this set is a man aged 25-45 years in good health and CMV-seronegative.

The chain uses TRBV28 and TRBJ2-5; D tentatively fits TRBD1 or TRBD2 (5 bases each). The DNA end lines up better with TRBJ2-7; the J call may be wrong. Germline-derived CDR1 and CDR2 are MDHEN and SYDVKM. The CDR3 is 13 amino acids. The CDR3 reads CATKPGGSYEQYF. DNA for the CDR3: TGTGCCACTAAGCCTGGGGGCTCCTACGAGCAGTACTTC.

For the CDR3, the DNA is TGTGCCAGTAGTACCAGACAGGGAAGGGCTGAAGCTTTCTTT. Residues: CASSTRQGRAEAFF. J is TRBJ1-1 and V is TRBV19; 7 bases are shared with TRBD1. The germline V gene has CDR1 LNHDA and CDR2 SQIVND (reference sequence). J was trimmed by 6 bases and V by 4 bases; bases with no gene match: 8. The CDR3 sequence is 14 residues long.

This chain links TRBV7-2 with TRBJ2-5; tentative D call: TRBD2 (5 bases). Trimming took off 1 base at V and 5 bases at J, with 20 bases between the two ends. CDR3 length: 17 amino acids. Germline loops: CDR1 SGHTA, CDR2 FQGNSA. In DNA, the CDR3 is TGTGCCAGCAGCTTAGTACCCCTAGCCCCTCGGATGGAGACCCAGTACTTC. It yields the protein CASSLVPLAPRMETQYF.

This clone was detected only once. This chain uses TRBV19 with TRBJ2-5, with TRBD1 matching 7 bases. Germline CDR1 LNHDA, CDR2 SQIVND (reference sequence). V shed 10 bases and J 5 bases; nucleotides not matched to a gene: 7. The CDR3 spans 12 residues. The chain's CDR3 is CAKGDSGETQYF. The CDR3 DNA reads as TGTGCCAAAGGGGACAGTGGGGAGACCCAGTACTTC.

The genes are TRBV6-5 and TRBJ1-1, with TRBD1 as a possible D gene (5 bases). CDR3 length: 16 amino acids. Trimming took 0 bases from V and 1 from J, leaving 12 bases between them. Germline V gene lookup returns CDR1 MNHEY and CDR2 SVGAGI. This CDR3 reads CASSYSTMGGNTEAFF. The CDR3 DNA is TGTGCCAGCAGTTACTCGACAATGGGGGGGAACACTGAAGCTTTCTTT.

The V call is TRBV13, the J call TRBJ2-6; D may be TRBD2 (7 bases). This CDR3 is 16 amino acids long. Trimming took off 5 bases at V and 4 bases at J, with 15 bases between the two ends. Germline loops: CDR1 PRHDT, CDR2 FYEKMQ (reference sequence). CDR3 coding DNA: TGTGCCAGCAGCCCGGGGGCGGGGGTCGGGGCCAACGTCCTGACTTTC. As protein: CASSPGAGVGANVLTF.

The rearrangement links TRBV6-5 to TRBJ1-1; maybe TRBD1 (6 bases). The CDR3 has 13 residues. V was trimmed by 5 bases and J by 1 base, leaving 8 bases between them. Germline values: CDR1 MNHEY, CDR2 SVGAGI. The CDR3 sequence is CASSMGQNTEAFF. The CDR3 DNA sequence: TGTGCCAGCAGTATGGGACAGAACACTGAAGCTTTCTTT.

The rearrangement links TRBV12-5 to TRBJ2-7, with D maybe TRBD2 (5 bases). The CDR3 spans 12 residues. With 1 base removed from V and 7 bases from J, the gap between germline ends came to 8 bases. In germline, CDR1 is LGHNT, CDR2 FRNRAP. CDR3 DNA: TGTGCTAGTGGTTTGGAACCGGGGGAGCAGTACTTC. As protein: CASGLEPGEQYF. Combining the CDR3 with reference TRBV12-5 and TRBJ2-7 gives the whole variable domain DARVTQTPRHKVTEMGQEVTMRCQPILGHNTVFWYRQTMMQGLELLAYFRNRAPLDDSGMPKDRFSAEMPDATLATLKIQPSEPRDSAVYFCASGLEPGEQYFGPGTRLTVT.

The V call is TRBV7-9, the J call TRBJ2-3, with TRBD2 matching over 7 bases. The germline CDR1 and CDR2 sequences are SEHNR and FQNEAQ (reference sequence). The CDR3 has 15 amino acids. Losses at the gene ends were 5 bases for V and 4 bases for J; bases not matched to a gene: 9. The CDR3 sequence is CASSRGVRFADTQYF. The CDR3, as DNA: TGTGCCAGCAGCCGGGGGGTCAGGTTCGCAGATACGCAGTATTTT. The full variable domain, with the rest looked up from reference TRBV7-9 and TRBJ2-3, is DTGVSQNPRHKITKRGQNVTFRCDPISEHNRLYWYRQTLGQGPEFLTYFQNEAQLEKSRLLSDRFSAERPKGSFSTLEIQRTEQGDSAMYLCASSRGVRFADTQYFGPGTRLTVL.

CDR3 loop: CASSEARHRGTETQYF. The CDR3 bases are TGTGCCAGCAGTGAAGCGAGGCACAGGGGGACGGAGACCCAGTACTTC. The chain employs TRBV6-1 and TRBJ2-5; TRBD1 aligns across 8 bases. V lost 0 bases, J lost 5 bases, and 8 bases stayed unmatched. The CDR3 is 16 amino acids. CDR1 is MNHNS and CDR2 is SASEGT in the germline V gene.

The chain is built from TRBV11-2 and TRBJ2-1; 10 bases match TRBD2. CDR1 is SGHAT, CDR2 FQNNGV, per germline. Trimming cost V 0 bases and J 7 bases; bases outside gene matches: 9. The CDR3 contains 17 residues. The CDR3 DNA follows: TGTGCCAGCAGCTTAGAGGGGCTAGCGGGAGATCGTAATGAGCAGTTCTTC. It is translated as CASSLEGLAGDRNEQFF.

This clone was observed a handful of times. In DNA form, the CDR3 reads TGCGCCAGCAGCTTGGGAACTAGCGGGAGGGATACGCAGTATTTT. Residues: CASSLGTSGRDTQYF. This rearrangement joins TRBV5-1 to TRBJ2-3; TRBD2 matches 12 bases. The CDR3 totals 15 residues. Germline V gene sequence: CDR1 SGHRS, CDR2 YFSETQ. With 0 bases clipped from V and 6 bases from J, the junction kept 2 bases outside the gene matches.

This clone was observed a few times. The chain recombines TRBV6-6 with TRBJ1-5, with a possible D match to TRBD1 (5 bases). This CDR3 has 12 residues. V gave up 4 bases and J gave up 5 bases, with 6 bases separating them. Germline CDR1 reads MNHNY; CDR2 reads SVGAGI (reference sequence). The CDR3 bases are TGTGCCAGCAGTTCGACAGATCAGCCCCAGCATTTT. This translates into CASSSTDQPQHF.

The V gene is TRBV4-3, the J gene TRBJ2-3; 9 nucleotides align to TRBD2. The V gene's germline CDR1 is LGHNA and CDR2 YSLEER. The CDR3 spans 16 residues. V dropped 1 base and J dropped 3; count of bases not matched to a gene: 5. The CDR3 region is CASSQVGGGATDTQYF. DNA for the CDR3: TGCGCCAGCAGCCAAGTGGGCGGGGGGGCTACAGATACGCAGTATTTT.

Comments on this clone: Mismatch with germline at one junction end may stem from a read error. The gene calls are TRBV7-9 and TRBJ1-5, with D unclear. Germline V gives CDR1 SEHNR, CDR2 FQNEAQ (reference sequence). This CDR3 contains 16 residues. CDR3 amino acids: CSSSLGSSGGSQPQHF. The CDR3, as DNA: TGTTCCAGCAGCTTAGGGAGCTCTGGAGGGAGTCAGCCCCAGCATTTT.

The chain has TRBV6-1 and TRBJ2-7; perhaps TRBD1 as D (6 bases). V gave up 7 bases and J gave up 0 bases, with 16 bases separating them. There are 15 residues in the CDR3. Per germline, CDR1 MNHNS and CDR2 SASEGT. The CDR3 bases are TGTGCCAGCAAGGTAGACAGGACAAGCTCCTACGAGCAGTACTTC. Amino acid sequence: CASKVDRTSSYEQYF.

The chain is built from TRBV9 and TRBJ2-7, with 10 bases aligning to TRBD2. In germline, CDR1 is SGDLS, CDR2 YYNGEE. The CDR3 runs 18 residues. V gave up 0 bases and J gave up 7 bases; unmatched junction bases: 16. The CDR3 protein is CASSVAPDGAGGRGEQYF. The CDR3 nucleotides are TGTGCCAGCAGCGTAGCCCCCGATGGAGCGGGGGGGCGAGGGGAGCAGTACTTC.

This chain connects TRBV2 to TRBJ2-7, with TRBD1 matching over 10 bases. Per the germline V gene, CDR1 is SNHLY and CDR2 is FYNNEI. The CDR3 sequence is 15 residues long. V lost 6 bases and J lost 5; bases outside the gene matches: 10. The CDR3 protein is CASRRLGTGEDEQYF. CDR3 in DNA: TGTGCCAGCAGGAGGCTGGGGACAGGGGAGGACGAGCAGTACTTC.

The V call is TRBV27, the J call TRBJ2-7; 8 bases fit TRBD2. CDR3 size: 17 residues. Losses at the gene ends were 4 bases for V and 2 bases for J; bases not matched to a gene: 13. Germline V gives CDR1 MNHEY, CDR2 SMNVEV (reference sequence). CDR3 residues: CASSSGYPGTRTYEQYF. The CDR3 nucleotides are TGTGCCAGCAGTTCGGGGTATCCCGGGACTAGGACCTACGAGCAGTACTTC.

The V and J genes are TRBV5-1 and TRBJ2-1; 7 positions match TRBD1. The CDR3 loop spans 13 amino acids. V was pared by 3 bases and J by 8 bases, with 5 bases of the junction left unmatched. Germline V gene data show CDR1 as SGHRS and CDR2 as YFSETQ. The CDR3 protein is CASSYQGVDEQFF. DNA for the CDR3: TGCGCCAGCAGCTACCAGGGGGTGGATGAGCAGTTCTTC.

The chain combines TRBV4-3 with TRBJ2-1, with 8 bases fitting TRBD2. The CDR3 covers 15 residues. Germline lookup yields CDR1 LGHNA and CDR2 YSLEER. V lost 6 bases and J lost 1; bases outside the gene matches: 5. The CDR3 DNA sequence: TGCGCCAGCAGTCCCGGGGGGGGTTCCTACAATGAGCAGTTCTTC. Protein sequence: CASSPGGGSYNEQFF.

The CDR3 nucleotides read TGTGCCAGCAGTTATGACGCACAGGCCGCTTCACCCCTCCACTTT. Translating it yields CASSYDAQAASPLHF. The chain joins TRBV6-5 to TRBJ1-6, with D maybe TRBD1 (5 bases). Germline V gene sequence: CDR1 MNHEY, CDR2 SVGAGI. The CDR3 sequence is 15 residues long. Trimming took off 3 bases at V and 9 bases at J, with 15 bases between the two ends.

The table lists this clone with a few counts. The rearrangement uses TRBV6-6 and TRBJ1-6; 10 nucleotides align to TRBD1. The CDR3 is made up of 15 amino acids. Trimming cost V 5 bases and J 9 bases; bases outside gene matches: 7. Germline values: CDR1 MNHNY, CDR2 SVGAGI (reference sequence). CDR3: CASSSGQGEFSPLHF. The CDR3 DNA reads as TGTGCCAGCAGTAGCGGACAGGGGGAGTTTTCACCCCTCCACTTT.

The rearrangement links TRBV7-9 to TRBJ2-5, with D tentatively TRBD1 (5 bases). The germline CDR1 and CDR2 sequences are SEHNR and FQNEAQ (reference sequence). With 1 base removed from V and 5 bases from J, the gap between germline ends came to 17 bases. CDR3 length: 16 amino acids. The CDR3 spells CASSLVAPLAGETQYF. The CDR3 nucleotides read TGTGCCAGCAGCTTAGTGGCACCTTTAGCAGGGGAGACCCAGTACTTC.